These T cell receptor beta chains were read from a single sample in a study of Graves' ophthalmopathy and Graves' hyperthyroidism. From the multiplex PCR reads, TCRdb called clonotypes with MiXCR, one entry per CDR3 protein. The sample holds 170,000 or so distinct CDR3 sequences; roughly 36% are singletons and the top ten take 8% to 9%. The sample consisted of peripheral blood. The origin of the receptors is a young man with Graves' ophthalmopathy. The CDR3 runs from the conserved cysteine through the conserved F or W. D genes are given only for firm matches. Only some rows state a clone size, as once, few, many or a class for expanded clones.

TRBV7-2,TRBD2,many,TRBJ2-5,CASSSTSGSGETQYF,TGTGCCAGCAGCTCGACTAGCGGGAGCGGGGAGACCCAGTACTTC
TRBV24-1,TRBD2,-,TRBJ2-7,CATSPGGATYEQYF,TGTGCCACCAGCCCCGGGGGGGCTACCTACGAGCAGTACTTC
TRBV18,-,many,TRBJ1-3,CASSPGTGNTIYF,TGTGCCAGCTCACCAGGGACTGGAAACACCATATATTTT
TRBV12-3/TRBV12-4,-,many,TRBJ1-5,CASSLGWGQPQHF,TGTGCCAGCAGTTTAGGATGGGGGCAGCCCCAGCATTTT
TRBV11-2,TRBD2,-,TRBJ2-7,CASSLGYSGRIYEQYF,TGTGCCAGCAGCTTAGGGTACAGCGGGAGGATCTACGAGCAGTACTTC
TRBV6-2/TRBV6-3,-,-,TRBJ1-1,CANQNTEAFF,TGTGCCAACCAGAACACTGAAGCTTTCTTT
TRBV29-1,TRBD1,many,TRBJ2-5,CSVRGQVETQYF,TGCAGCGTAAGGGGACAGGTAGAGACCCAGTACTTC
TRBV27,TRBD1,many,TRBJ1-2,CASSLGTGGIYGYTF,TGTGCCAGCAGTCTCGGGACAGGGGGCATCTATGGCTACACCTTC
TRBV28,-,many,TRBJ2-5,CASTSPGPQETQYF,TGTGCCAGCACTTCCCCGGGGCCCCAAGAGACCCAGTACTTC
TRBV28,TRBD1,many,TRBJ1-5,CASSGQGRPQHF,TGTGCCAGCAGCGGACAGGGGAGGCCCCAGCATTTT
TRBV7-9,-,many,TRBJ2-5,CASSLLTGFQETQYF,TGTGCCAGCAGCTTATTAACCGGGTTCCAAGAGACCCAGTACTTC
TRBV4-1,-,many,TRBJ1-5,CASSQEPAGKPQHF,TGCGCCAGCAGCCAAGAGCCCGCGGGGAAGCCCCAGCATTTT
TRBV6-2/TRBV6-3,-,many,TRBJ1-1,CASSYSSGSRAEAFF,TGTGCCAGCAGTTACTCGTCGGGTTCTCGGGCTGAAGCTTTCTTT
TRBV20-1,-,-,TRBJ1-2,CSAKRGSYGYTF,TGCAGTGCCAAGAGGGGCTCCTATGGCTACACCTTC
TRBV6-5,TRBD1,many,TRBJ1-1,CASSYFYEGAGTEAFF,TGTGCCAGCAGTTACTTTTACGAGGGGGCAGGGACTGAAGCTTTCTTT
TRBV7-8,-,many,TRBJ1-6,CASSLELQALHF,TGTGCCAGCAGCTTAGAACTTCAGGCCCTCCACTTT
TRBV7-8,TRBD2,-,TRBJ2-5,CASRPGLGKETQYF,TGTGCCAGCAGACCAGGACTAGGAAAAGAGACCCAGTACTTC
TRBV12-3/TRBV12-4,TRBD1,-,TRBJ1-2,CASTPGDSWNYGYTF,TGTGCCAGCACACCCGGGGACAGCTGGAACTATGGCTACACCTTC
TRBV6-2/TRBV6-3,-,many,TRBJ2-5,CASSSRSETQYF,TGTGCCAGCAGTTCCCGTAGCGAGACCCAGTACTTC
TRBV14,-,many,TRBJ2-7,CASSQQRQGRSEQYF,TGTGCCAGCAGCCAACAGCGGCAGGGTAGGAGCGAGCAGTACTTC
TRBV27,-,many,TRBJ1-1,CASSPSWNTEAFF,TGTGCCAGCAGTCCCTCCTGGAACACTGAAGCTTTCTTT
TRBV28,TRBD2,many,TRBJ2-5,CASNLPASGTEETQYF,TGTGCCAGCAACCTTCCGGCTAGCGGGACGGAGGAGACCCAGTACTTC
TRBV12-3/TRBV12-4,-,-,TRBJ1-2,CASRKTQLSGYTF,TGTGCCAGCAGGAAGACACAGCTTAGCGGCTACACCTTC
TRBV6-1,-,many,TRBJ2-7,CASRDLTGSEQYF,TGTGCCAGCAGGGATCTCACAGGATCCGAGCAGTACTTC
TRBV13,-,many,TRBJ1-1,CASSLGGESWDPWTNTEAFF,TGTGCCAGCAGCTTAGGGGGGGAATCATGGGACCCATGGACGAACACTGAAGCTTTCTTT
TRBV19,TRBD2,many,TRBJ2-5,CASSIVASGRADQETQYF,TGTGCCAGTAGTATAGTGGCTAGCGGGAGGGCCGACCAAGAGACCCAGTACTTC
TRBV19,TRBD1,many,TRBJ2-7,CASSDRGFSAGNYEQYF,TGTGCCAGTAGTGACAGGGGATTTTCGGCGGGAAACTACGAGCAGTACTTC
TRBV6-5,-,many,TRBJ1-2,CASSYDRGGDSGGYTF,TGTGCCAGCAGTTACGACCGGGGAGGGGATTCGGGTGGCTACACCTTC